The 15 T cell receptor beta chains below were found in one sample sequenced in a study. Data came from immunoSEQ multiplex PCR; TCRdb stores just in-frame clones and leaves some out. The sample lists approximately 70,000 clones, 85% to 95% seen once, with roughly 4% in the top ten. The source material was PBMCs. Source of these receptors: a man aged 35 to 55 with rheumatoid arthritis.

The rearrangement joins TRBV6-5 to TRBJ1-1, with 9 nucleotides matching TRBD1. Trimming cost V 6 bases and J 3 bases; bases outside gene matches: 2. Germline V gene data show CDR1 as MNHEY and CDR2 as SVGAGI. The CDR3 length is 13 residues. The chain's CDR3 is CASRGQGYTEAFF. CDR3 DNA sequence: TGTGCCAGCAGGGGACAGGGATACACTGAAGCTTTCTTT.

V gene TRBV9 combines with J gene TRBJ1-6; D perhaps matches TRBD1 (5 bases). V shed 0 bases and J shed 14 bases, with 15 bases lying between them. CDR1 is SGDLS, CDR2 YYNGEE, per germline. The CDR3 has 14 residues. This chain's CDR3 is CASSVGQADTALHF. The CDR3 DNA reads TGTGCCAGCAGCGTAGGCCAGGCGGACACAGCCCTCCACTTT.

The genes are TRBV7-3 and TRBJ2-3, with 13 nucleotides matching TRBD2. The CDR3 is 14 amino acids. Trimming at V came to 4 bases and at J to 10 bases, leaving 5 bases not matched to a gene. The germline V gene has CDR1 SGHTA and CDR2 FQGTGA. CDR3 in amino acids: CASSSTSGGAAQYF. CDR3 DNA: TGTGCCAGCAGCTCCACTAGCGGGGGGGCGGCGCAGTATTTT. The full variable domain, completed using reference TRBV7-3 and TRBJ2-3, is GAGVSQTPSNKVTEKGKYVELRCDPISGHTALYWYRQSLGQGPEFLIYFQGTGAADDSGLPNDRFFAVRPEGSVSTLKIQRTERGDSAVYLCASSSTSGGAAQYFGPGTRLTVL.

This sequence joins TRBV6-5 and TRBJ2-3, with D tentatively TRBD2 (6 bases). The V end lost 4 bases, the J end lost 1 base, and 12 bases lay between the germline ends. This CDR3 is built from 15 residues. Per the germline V gene, CDR1 is MNHEY and CDR2 is SVGAGI. CDR3 in DNA: TGTGCCAGCAGTTCGGACCCTAGCGGCACAGATACGCAGTATTTT. It encodes CASSSDPSGTDTQYF.

The CDR3 loop is CASSLQGTGANVLTF. CDR3 bases: TGTGCCAGCAGTCTACAGGGAACTGGGGCCAACGTCCTGACTTTC. The chain combines TRBV2 with TRBJ2-6; D may be TRBD1 (6 bases). V shed 5 bases and J shed 2 bases, with 10 bases lying between them. The CDR3 runs 15 residues. CDR1 and CDR2 (germline): SNHLY, FYNNEI. Full variable domain (missing parts from reference TRBV2 and TRBJ2-6): EPEVTQTPSHQVTQMGQEVILRCVPISNHLYFYWYRQILGQKVEFLVSFYNNEISEKSEIFDDQFSVERPDGSNFTLKIRSTKLEDSAMYFCASSLQGTGANVLTFGAGSRLTVL.

The genes are TRBV2 and TRBJ1-2; the match to TRBD1 covers 11 bases. CDR1 and CDR2 from the germline V gene are SNHLY and FYNNEI. V lost 6 bases and J lost 4; bases outside the gene matches: 7. This CDR3 comprises 15 residues. The CDR3 DNA follows: TGTGCCAGCAGAGCCGGGACAGGGGGAGGCTATGGCTACACCTTC. This translates into CASRAGTGGGYGYTF.

This rearrangement joins TRBV9 to TRBJ2-1; no firm D call. CDR3 length: 14 amino acids. Germline CDR1 reads SGDLS; CDR2 reads YYNGEE. V was clipped by 2 bases and J by 8 bases, with 14 bases between them. The CDR3 loop reads CASSVGLTGDEQFF. CDR3 DNA: TGTGCCAGCAGCGTTGGTCTCACTGGGGATGAGCAGTTCTTC.

The chain recombines TRBV18 with TRBJ2-2; 7 nucleotides agree with TRBD2. CDR1 and CDR2 from the germline V gene are KGHSH and LQKENI. J gave up 11 bases and V 3 bases, and 6 bases lay outside the gene matches. The CDR3 runs to 13 residues. CDR3 sequence: CASSPQLAFELFF. CDR3 in DNA: TGTGCCAGCTCACCGCAACTAGCGTTCGAGCTGTTTTTT.

CDR3 nucleotides: TGTGCCAGCAGTGACTTGCTTCTAGCGGGAGACACAGATACGCAGTATTTT. Translation: CASSDLLLAGDTDTQYF. The V gene is TRBV6-4, the J gene TRBJ2-3; 10 nucleotides align to TRBD2. The germline V gene has CDR1 MRHNA and CDR2 SNTAGT. V was pared by 1 base and J by 2 bases, with 6 bases of the junction left unmatched. This CDR3 region has 17 residues.

The chain recombines TRBV6-6 with TRBJ1-5; D gene ambiguous. This CDR3 region has 13 residues. The ends were cut back, 6 bases at V and 1 base at J, with 7 bases in the middle. Germline CDR1 reads MNHNY; CDR2 reads SVGAGI (reference sequence). The CDR3, as DNA: TGTGCCAGCAGGTCCGGCAGCAATCAGCCCCAGCATTTT. Amino acid sequence: CASRSGSNQPQHF.

This rearrangement joins TRBV7-2 to TRBJ2-1; D is possibly TRBD2 (6 bases). The CDR3 sequence is 11 residues long. The V gene's germline CDR1 is SGHTA and CDR2 FQGNSA. Trimming removed 5 bases from V and 9 bases from J, with 8 bases in between. The CDR3 sequence: CASSPGGEQFF. In DNA, the CDR3 is TGTGCCAGCAGCCCCGGGGGTGAGCAGTTCTTC.

This clone was seen a few times. The rearrangement links TRBV28 to TRBJ1-5; 8 bases align to TRBD1. Germline CDR1 and CDR2: MDHEN and SYDVKM. The ends lost 6 bases at V and 3 bases at J; junction bases unmatched: 4. The CDR3 runs 14 residues. The CDR3 DNA reads TGTGCCAGCAGGGGACAGGCGATCAATCAGCCCCAGCATTTT. This codes for CASRGQAINQPQHF.

V is TRBV24-1 and J is TRBJ2-3; D tentatively fits TRBD1 or TRBD2 (5 bases each). The germline V gene encodes CDR1 KGHDR and CDR2 SFDVKD. Trimming cost V 2 bases and J 2 bases, with 13 bases left between them. The CDR3 runs to 16 residues. CDR3 sequence reads: CATSDSGRRNTDTQYF. The CDR3 DNA sequence: TGTGCCACCAGTGATTCGGGACGGAGAAACACAGATACGCAGTATTTT.

The count of this clone is one. V and J are TRBV3-1 (or the pseudogene TRBV3-2) and TRBJ2-3, with D hard to call. Germline loops: CDR1 LGHDT, CDR2 YNNKEL (reference sequence). V was pared by 0 bases and J by 2 bases, with 12 bases between. This CDR3 has 16 residues. CDR3 in DNA: TGTGCCAGCAGCCAAGAGGTCTCGCGGTTCACAGATACGCAGTATTTT. This codes for CASSQEVSRFTDTQYF.

This chain uses TRBV27 with TRBJ1-5; TRBD1 aligns across 7 bases. This CDR3 has 13 amino acids. Germline loops: CDR1 MNHEY, CDR2 SMNVEV (reference sequence). J was trimmed by 1 base and V by 7 bases; bases with no gene match: 1. In nucleotides, the CDR3 is TGTGCCAGCATGACAGGGAGCAATCAGCCCCAGCATTTT. Its translation: CASMTGSNQPQHF.